The clone carrying this TCR beta chain was picked up a small number of times. This record comes from a study of T cells after yellow fever vaccination. V was clipped by 4 bases and J by 5 bases; unmatched bases: 13. The CDR3 consists of 17 residues. A single record per CDR3 protein comes from TCRdb applying MiXCR to the 5' RACE reads. The sample shows approximately 600,000 distinct CDR3 sequences, roughly an eighth of them seen only once. This TCR derives from a man under 40 who received the YFV17D yellow fever vaccine. J is TRBJ2-2 and V is TRBV12-3 or TRBV12-4, with 7 bases aligning to TRBD2. Here the sequenced sample was PBMCs, taken on the day of the yellow fever booster vaccination. DNA of the CDR3: TGTGCCAGCAGTTACGAAGGGGTGGCGGGAGTTACCGGGGAGCTGTTTTTT. As protein: CASSYEGVAGVTGELFF.